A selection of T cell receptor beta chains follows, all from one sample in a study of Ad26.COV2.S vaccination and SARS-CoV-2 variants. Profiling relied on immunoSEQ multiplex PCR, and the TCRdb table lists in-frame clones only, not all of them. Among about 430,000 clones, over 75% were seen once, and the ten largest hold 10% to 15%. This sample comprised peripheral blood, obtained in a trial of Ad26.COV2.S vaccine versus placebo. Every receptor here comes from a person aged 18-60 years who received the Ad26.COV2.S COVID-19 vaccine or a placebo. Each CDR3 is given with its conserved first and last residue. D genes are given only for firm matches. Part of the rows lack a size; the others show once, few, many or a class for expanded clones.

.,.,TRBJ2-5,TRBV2,TGTGCCAGCAGTGATGCCCTAGGGCGCGGAGAGACCCAGTACTTC,CASSDALGRGETQYF
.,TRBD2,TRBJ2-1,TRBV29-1,TGCAGCGCCGTGCGGGGGGCCTTTTTAGATGAGCAGTTCTTC,CSAVRGAFLDEQFF
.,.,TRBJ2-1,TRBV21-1,TGTGCCAGCAGCAAAGGGGCTTCTTTGCGGGATTCGGTATTGCAGCATGAGCAGTTCTTC,CASSKGASLRDSVLQHEQFF
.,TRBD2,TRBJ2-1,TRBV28,TGTGCCAGCAGTTTAATGGCGGGAGCCTCCGAAAAACTTCAGTTCTTC,CASSLMAGASEKLQFF
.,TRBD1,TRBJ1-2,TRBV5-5,TGTGCCAGCAGCTCCCCAGGGGGGGGGCTCGTTAACTATGGCTACACCTTC,CASSSPGGGLVNYGYTF
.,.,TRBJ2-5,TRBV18,TGTGCCAGCTCTATGCGGGCTGGAGAGACCCAGTACTTC,CASSMRAGETQYF
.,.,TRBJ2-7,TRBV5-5,TGTGCCAGCAGCTTGTGGCTGGGACCCCTCTCCTACGAGCAGTACTTC,CASSLWLGPLSYEQYF
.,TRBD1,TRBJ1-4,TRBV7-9,TGTGCCAGCAGCCTCATGAGACAGGGGTGGCATGAAAAACTGTTTTTT,CASSLMRQGWHEKLFF
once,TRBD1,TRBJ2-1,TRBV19,TGTGCCAGTAGTATAGGGACAGGGTTAGATGAGCAGTTCTTC,CASSIGTGLDEQFF
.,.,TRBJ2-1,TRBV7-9,TGTGCCAGCAGCTTAGCTCTTGGACATGAGCAGTTCTTC,CASSLALGHEQFF
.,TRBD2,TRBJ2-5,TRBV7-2,TGTGCCAGCAGCCTCCACACTAGCGGAGACCGGGAGACCCAGTACTTC,CASSLHTSGDRETQYF
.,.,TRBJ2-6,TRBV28,TGTGCCAGCAGTTTATGGGAGGTCGGGAAAGGGAGCTCTGGGGCCAACGTCCTGACTTTC,CASSLWEVGKGSSGANVLTF
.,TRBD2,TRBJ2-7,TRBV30,TGTGCCTGGGATGGACTAGCGGGAGGCGAGCAGTACTTC,CAWDGLAGGEQYF
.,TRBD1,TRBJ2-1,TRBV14,TGTGCCAGCAGCCAAGCGGGGACAGGGGGAATTTTAGATGAGCAGTTCTTC,CASSQAGTGGILDEQFF
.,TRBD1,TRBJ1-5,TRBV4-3,TGCGCCAGCAGCCAAGATCGGACAGGCGTGCAGCCCCAGCATTTT,CASSQDRTGVQPQHF
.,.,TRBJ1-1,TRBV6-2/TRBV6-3,TGTGCCAGCAGTCTCTCGAAGGGACTGAACACTGAAGCTTTCTTT,CASSLSKGLNTEAFF
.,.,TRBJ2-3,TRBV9,TGTGCCAGCAGCCCGAGGGGCACAGATACGCAGTATTTT,CASSPRGTDTQYF
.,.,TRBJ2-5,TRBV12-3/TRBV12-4,TGTGCCAGCAGTTTCGGTGGGGGGGAGACCCAGTACTTC,CASSFGGGETQYF
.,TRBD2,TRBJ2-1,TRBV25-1,TGTGCCAGCAGTGTGGGACTAGCGGGAGGTTTGGATGAGCAGTTCTTC,CASSVGLAGGLDEQFF
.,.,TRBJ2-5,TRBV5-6,TGTGCCAGCAGCTTGACATCCGGGCCGTTAAGGGAGACCCAGTACTTC,CASSLTSGPLRETQYF
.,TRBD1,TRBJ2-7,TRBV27,TGTGCCAGCAGTTTAATAACAGGGGGGTCCTACGAGCAGTACTTC,CASSLITGGSYEQYF
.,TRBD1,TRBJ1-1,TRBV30,TGTGCCTGGATACAGGGGGCATACACTGAAGCTTTCTTT,CAWIQGAYTEAFF
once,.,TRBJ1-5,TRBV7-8,TGTGCCAGCAGCTTAGACCAACAGCCCCAGCATTTT,CASSLDQQPQHF
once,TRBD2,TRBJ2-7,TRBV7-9,TGTGCCAGCAGCTCAGACTTAGCGGGAGAAACCTACGAGCAGTACTTC,CASSSDLAGETYEQYF
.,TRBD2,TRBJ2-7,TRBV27,TGTGCCAGCAGTTTGACTAGCGGGAGTATATACGAGCAGTACTTC,CASSLTSGSIYEQYF
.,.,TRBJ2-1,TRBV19,TGTGCCAGTAGTATGATGAGTAACTCCTACAATGAGCAGTTCTTC,CASSMMSNSYNEQFF
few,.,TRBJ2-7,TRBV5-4,TGTGCCAGCAGCTTGTACGAGGGTCCCGACTACGAGCAGTACTTC,CASSLYEGPDYEQYF
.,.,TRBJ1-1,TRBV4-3,TGCGCCAGCAGCCAAGAGGTACTGGTTATAAACACTGAAGCTTTCTTT,CASSQEVLVINTEAFF
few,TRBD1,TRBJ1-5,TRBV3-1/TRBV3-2,TGTGCCAGCAGCCAAGATACAGGGGCTAGCAATCAGCCCCAGCATTTT,CASSQDTGASNQPQHF
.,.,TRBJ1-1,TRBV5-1,TGCGCCAGCAGCTTGACTCTACAGGGGAACACTGAAGCTTTCTTT,CASSLTLQGNTEAFF
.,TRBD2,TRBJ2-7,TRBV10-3,TGTGCCATCAGTGGGTTAAATCCCCAGACCAGAAATAGCGGGAGAATCTACGAGCAGTACTTC,CAISGLNPQTRNSGRIYEQYF
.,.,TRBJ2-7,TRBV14,TGTGCCAGCAGCCAAGATAGGGCGAGCTACGAGCAGTACTTC,CASSQDRASYEQYF
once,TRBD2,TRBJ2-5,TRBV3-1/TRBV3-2,TGTGCCAGCAGCCAAGAGCCAGCGGGAGAGGAGACCCAGTACTTC,CASSQEPAGEETQYF
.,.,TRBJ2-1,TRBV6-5,TGTGCCAGCAGGCGACCGGGACTCCTCAATGAGCAGTTCTTC,CASRRPGLLNEQFF
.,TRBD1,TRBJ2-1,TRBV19,TGTGCCAGTAGTATTGGGACAGGTCCCAATGAGCAGTTCTTC,CASSIGTGPNEQFF
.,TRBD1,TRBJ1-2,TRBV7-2,TGTGCCAGCAGCGAGGGACAGGGGGCGGGAGGCTACACCTTC,CASSEGQGAGGYTF